The rows below give T cell receptor beta chains drawn from one sample of a study of blood T cell repertoires in COVID-19. The assay was immunoSEQ multiplex PCR, and TCRdb's table has in-frame clones only and misses some. This table has around 300,000 clones, approximately 90% appearing once. The material sequenced was PBMCs or T cells enriched from blood (not recorded which). These receptors all come from a woman between 50 and 59 years old who had recovered from COVID-19. The CDR3 runs from the conserved cysteine through the conserved F or W. The D gene is left open where the match is weak. Some rows have no size entry. The others give once, few or many, or a class for an expanded clone.

>TRBJ1-1|-|TRBV27|-
CASSFRNGQEAFF
TGTGCCAGCAGTTTCCGTAATGGACAGGAAGCTTTCTTT
>TRBJ1-1|-|TRBV2|-
CATSTGNTEAFF
TGTGCCACCAGCACAGGAAACACTGAAGCTTTCTTT
>TRBJ1-4|-|TRBV28|TRBD1
CASSRRTGFNEKLFF
TGTGCCAGCAGTCGCCGGACAGGGTTTAATGAAAAACTGTTTTTT
>TRBJ2-5|-|TRBV3-1/TRBV3-2|TRBD1
CASSPNRGTRYQETQYF
TGTGCCAGCAGCCCCAACAGGGGAACCCGGTACCAAGAGACCCAGTACTTC
>TRBJ2-7|-|TRBV5-1|TRBD1
CASARDRGSYEQYF
TGCGCCAGCGCGAGGGACAGGGGGTCGTACGAGCAGTACTTC
>TRBJ2-2|few|TRBV18|TRBD2
CASSPGLTSGPNTGELFF
TGTGCCAGCTCACCCGGCCTGACTAGCGGACCGAACACCGGGGAGCTGTTTTTT
>TRBJ1-1|-|TRBV7-9|TRBD1
CASSPGQGHTEAFF
TGTGCCAGCAGCCCAGGACAGGGCCACACTGAAGCTTTCTTT
>TRBJ1-5|-|TRBV5-1|TRBD1
CASSLAPQGEGQPQHF
TGCGCCAGCAGCTTGGCCCCACAGGGGGAGGGTCAGCCCCAGCATTTT
>TRBJ2-5|-|TRBV11-2|-
CASSLNRDTPYQETQYF
TGTGCCAGCAGCTTAAACCGGGACACACCGTACCAAGAGACCCAGTACTTC
>TRBJ2-2|-|TRBV28|TRBD1
CASGGQGAIGELFF
TGTGCCAGCGGCGGACAGGGGGCTATCGGGGAGCTGTTTTTT
>TRBJ2-5|-|TRBV6-5|-
CASSYGIPSTGETQYF
TGTGCCAGCAGTTACGGCATCCCCTCAACGGGGGAGACCCAGTACTTC
>TRBJ2-1|-|TRBV27|-
CASSASYNEQFF
TGTGCCAGCAGTGCGTCCTACAATGAGCAGTTCTTC
>TRBJ1-4|-|TRBV2|-
CASSDGGGEKLFF
TGTGCCAGCAGCGATGGCGGGGGTGAAAAACTGTTTTTT
>TRBJ2-2|-|TRBV19|TRBD2
CASRDGGLAGGNTGELFF
TGTGCCAGTAGAGATGGGGGTTTAGCGGGCGGGAACACCGGGGAGCTGTTTTTT
>TRBJ2-5|-|TRBV2|-
CASHLDRNQETQYF
TGTGCCAGCCATCTGGACAGAAACCAAGAGACCCAGTACTTC
>TRBJ2-7|-|TRBV2|TRBD2
CASSEARLAGTYEQYF
TGTGCCAGCAGTGAAGCGCGACTAGCGGGAACCTACGAGCAGTACTTC
>TRBJ1-6|once|TRBV4-2|TRBD1
CASSQVGTGNSPLHF
TGTGCCAGCAGCCAAGTAGGGACAGGGAATTCACCCCTCCACTTT
>TRBJ2-7|-|TRBV18|-
CASSLSQGSMDEQYF
TGTGCCAGCTCACTTTCGCAGGGGTCGATGGACGAGCAGTACTTC
>TRBJ2-7|once|TRBV7-2|TRBD2
CASSFNPGTSGSSQYF
TGTGCCAGCAGTTTCAACCCCGGGACTAGCGGGAGTTCCCAGTACTTC
>TRBJ1-1|-|TRBV5-3|-
CARSLCRGMNTEAFF
TGTGCCAGAAGCTTGTGCAGGGGAATGAACACTGAAGCTTTCTTT
>TRBJ2-1|-|TRBV5-4|TRBD2
CASSLAGLPGGNEQFF
TGTGCCAGCAGCTTGGCCGGATTACCCGGGGGGAATGAGCAGTTCTTC
>TRBJ2-3|-|TRBV6-1|TRBD2
CASSEVGGSRSDTQYF
TGTGCCAGCAGTGAAGTAGGCGGGAGTCGCTCAGATACGCAGTATTTT
>TRBJ1-2|-|TRBV7-9|-
CASSSSDWQGGYTF
TGTGCCAGCAGCTCCTCTGATTGGCAGGGAGGCTACACCTTC
>TRBJ1-2|-|TRBV7-2|-
CASSLREAYGYTF
TGTGCCAGCAGCTTACGGGAGGCTTATGGCTACACCTTC
>TRBJ2-7|-|TRBV6-6|TRBD1
CATLTGEGYEQYF
TGTGCCACCCTGACAGGGGAAGGCTACGAGCAGTACTTC
>TRBJ2-7|-|TRBV29-1|TRBD2
CSVAPGLAGGGEQYF
TGCAGCGTTGCCCCGGGACTAGCGGGAGGAGGCGAGCAGTACTTC
>TRBJ1-1|-|TRBV24-1|-
CATRSDSEAFF
TGTGCCACCAGATCAGACAGTGAAGCTTTCTTT
>TRBJ2-1|-|TRBV11-2|TRBD2
CASSESPGLAVYNEQFF
TGTGCCAGCAGCGAAAGCCCGGGACTAGCGGTCTACAATGAGCAGTTCTTC
>TRBJ1-5|-|TRBV4-3|-
CASSQVWGGQPQHF
TGCGCCAGCAGCCAAGTCTGGGGGGGTCAGCCCCAGCATTTT
>TRBJ2-3|-|TRBV6-5|-
CASSYSSLTDTQYF
TGTGCCAGCAGTTACTCCTCACTGACAGATACGCAGTATTTT
>TRBJ1-4|-|TRBV3-1/TRBV3-2|TRBD1
CASSQGRGQEKLFF
TGTGCCAGCAGCCAAGGTAGGGGGCAAGAAAAACTGTTTTTT
>TRBJ1-3|-|TRBV6-5|-
CATRAGVGGNTIYF
TGTGCCACACGAGCAGGGGTGGGTGGAAACACCATATATTTT
>TRBJ2-4|-|TRBV7-2|-
CASSLAGGTAKNIQYF
TGTGCCAGCAGCTTAGCAGGAGGGACGGCCAAAAACATTCAGTACTTC
>TRBJ2-7|-|TRBV27|-
CASSFGGTYEQYF
TGTGCCAGCAGTTTTGGCGGGACCTACGAGCAGTACTTC
>TRBJ2-7|-|TRBV30|-
CAWSTPGRADEQYF
TGTGCCTGGAGTACTCCGGGCAGGGCGGACGAGCAGTACTTC
>TRBJ2-7|-|TRBV19|-
CASSPRQDPYEQYF
TGTGCCAGTAGTCCCCGACAGGATCCCTACGAGCAGTACTTC
>TRBJ2-1|-|TRBV29-1|TRBD2
CSVDLAGGVNEQFF
TGCAGCGTTGACCTAGCGGGAGGGGTCAATGAGCAGTTCTTC
>TRBJ2-2|-|TRBV7-9|TRBD2
CASSLLAGGPTGELFF
TGTGCCAGCAGCTTATTAGCGGGAGGGCCCACCGGGGAGCTGTTTTTT
>TRBJ2-7|-|TRBV28|TRBD2
CASSFPGLAHYEQYF
TGTGCCAGCAGTTTTCCGGGACTAGCGCACTACGAGCAGTACTTC
>TRBJ2-7|-|TRBV9|TRBD2
CASSVVSQAGEQYF
TGTGCCAGCAGCGTAGTTAGCCAAGCGGGGGAGCAGTACTTC
>TRBJ1-6|once|TRBV5-6|-
CASSFQNNSPLHF
TGTGCCAGCAGCTTCCAAAATAATTCACCCCTCCACTTT
>TRBJ1-2|-|TRBV7-2|-
CASSQEGSYGYTF
TGTGCCAGCAGCCAAGAGGGTAGCTATGGCTACACCTTC
>TRBJ2-7|-|TRBV19|TRBD1
CASSPRDRGLREQYF
TGTGCCAGTAGTCCCCGGGACAGGGGGCTTCGTGAGCAGTACTTC
>TRBJ1-1|-|TRBV10-2|TRBD1
CASSGTGVGNTEAFF
TGCGCCAGCAGTGGTACAGGGGTCGGGAACACTGAAGCTTTCTTT
>TRBJ1-2|-|TRBV5-1|TRBD1
CASSWGTDFYGYTF
TGCGCCAGCAGCTGGGGGACAGATTTCTATGGCTACACCTTC
>TRBJ2-2|-|TRBV23-1|-
CASSHFRAGVPNTGELFF
TGCGCCAGCAGTCATTTTCGGGCAGGGGTTCCCAACACCGGGGAGCTGTTTTTT
>TRBJ1-6|-|TRBV7-2|-
CASSLVEGSPLHF
TGTGCCAGCAGCTTAGTGGAGGGGTCACCCCTCCACTTT
>TRBJ1-6|-|TRBV27|-
CASRYKNSPLHF
TGTGCCAGCAGATACAAGAATTCACCCCTCCACTTT
>TRBJ2-2|-|TRBV7-6|TRBD2
CASSQLAGLGNTGELFF
TGTGCCAGCAGCCAACTAGCGGGATTGGGTAACACCGGGGAGCTGTTTTTT
>TRBJ2-3|-|TRBV28|-
CASSWPQGTRDTQYF
TGTGCCAGCAGTTGGCCACAGGGGACTAGGGATACGCAGTATTTT
>TRBJ2-1|-|TRBV11-3|TRBD2
CASSPTSPRTSGRALYEQFF
TGTGCCAGCAGCCCCACGAGCCCAAGGACTAGCGGGAGGGCCCTCTATGAGCAGTTCTTC